This T cell receptor (beta chain) was documented in a study of vaccination and CD4 T cells after COVID-19. Study results and caveats: Convalescent patients studied were relatively few, and early post-infection timepoints were absent. Spike mono-reactivity was found in 304 of the 307 vaccine-specific clones identified in convalescent patients.

Comments on this clonotype: Its antigen is still unknown.

There are 11 residues in the CDR3. Germline-derived CDR1 and CDR2 are DFQATT and SNEGSKA (reference sequence). Treatment noted: roughly 10-day PBMC culture with coronavirus spike peptide pools or control peptides (ViraFEST assay). Scientists ran DNA taken from cultured CD4+ T cells through the Oncomine TCR Beta short-read assay for sequencing. TCRdb re-analysed the PCR reads in MiXCR, keeping a single row per CDR3 protein. The sample yields approximately 9,600 distinct CDR3 sequences, about 30% seen once. This chain connects TRBV20-1 to TRBJ1-1, with D hard to call. Sequencing was performed on CD4+ T cells from blood, cultured in vitro, taken after SARS-CoV-2 vaccination. The TCR was taken from a human donor who had recovered from COVID-19. DNA for the CDR3: TGCAGATCCCCTCTGAACACTGAAGCTTTCTTT. Its translation: CRSPLNTEAFF.